These T cell receptor beta chains were read from a single sample in a study of T-cell memory formation after mild COVID-19. TCRdb used MiXCR to reprocess the 5' RACE reads, holding one entry per CDR3 protein. The repertoire holds some 300,000 distinct CDR3 sequences, with less than 20% as singletons. What was sequenced was PBMCs or a T cell subset sorted from them (not recorded which). The receptors stem from a man aged 18 to 30 who had mild COVID-19 (a few samples of this study predate the infection). Cell type and time point are not known. CDR3s include the opening cysteine and the closing phenylalanine or tryptophan. D genes are given only for firm matches. Size tells how often a clone was seen (once, few, many) or the class of an expanded clone, and some rows leave it out.

clone_size: few
j_call: TRBJ2-1
cdr3_length: 12
v_call: TRBV6-5
d_call: .
cdr3_aa: CASSYAGNEQFF
cdr3_nt: TGTGCCAGCAGTTACGCGGGCAATGAGCAGTTCTTC

clone_size: many
j_call: TRBJ2-3
cdr3_length: 14
v_call: TRBV3-1
d_call: .
cdr3_aa: CASSRESGRNTQYF
cdr3_nt: TGTGCCAGCAGCCGCGAGTCGGGGCGGAATACGCAGTATTTT

clone_size: few
j_call: TRBJ2-7
cdr3_length: 11
v_call: TRBV20-1
d_call: .
cdr3_aa: CSARGTIEQYF
cdr3_nt: TGCAGTGCTAGAGGGACAATCGAGCAGTACTTC

clone_size: few
j_call: TRBJ2-1
cdr3_length: 15
v_call: TRBV7-9
d_call: .
cdr3_aa: CASSLRQGPYNEQFF
cdr3_nt: TGTGCCAGCAGCCTCCGCCAGGGACCCTACAATGAGCAGTTCTTC

clone_size: few
j_call: TRBJ2-3
cdr3_length: 13
v_call: TRBV20-1
d_call: TRBD2
cdr3_aa: CSAGRGGQYTQYF
cdr3_nt: TGCAGCGCTGGGCGGGGGGGTCAATATACGCAGTATTTT

clone_size: few
j_call: TRBJ2-2
cdr3_length: 14
v_call: TRBV7-2
d_call: .
cdr3_aa: CASSPPSNTGELFF
cdr3_nt: TGTGCCAGCAGTCCTCCTTCGAACACCGGGGAGCTGTTTTTT

clone_size: .
j_call: TRBJ2-3
cdr3_length: 14
v_call: TRBV12-3/TRBV12-4
d_call: TRBD1
cdr3_aa: CASRPGTAQDTQYF
cdr3_nt: TGTGCCAGCAGACCCGGGACAGCCCAGGATACGCAGTATTTT

clone_size: .
j_call: TRBJ2-3
cdr3_length: 16
v_call: TRBV7-9
d_call: TRBD2
cdr3_aa: CASRPPGLAMSGTQYF
cdr3_nt: TGTGCCAGCAGACCCCCGGGACTAGCGATGTCGGGTACGCAGTATTTT

clone_size: .
j_call: TRBJ1-2
cdr3_length: 17
v_call: TRBV4-3
d_call: .
cdr3_aa: CASSQVSGTTTNYGYTF
cdr3_nt: TGCGCCAGCAGCCAAGTATCAGGGACAACCACAAACTATGGCTACACCTTC

clone_size: few
j_call: TRBJ1-2
cdr3_length: 12
v_call: TRBV3-1
d_call: .
cdr3_aa: CASSQGDGGYTF
cdr3_nt: TGTGCCAGCAGCCAAGGCGACGGTGGCTACACCTTC

clone_size: .
j_call: TRBJ2-3
cdr3_length: 17
v_call: TRBV4-3
d_call: TRBD1
cdr3_aa: CASSQDQTGDTTDTQYF
cdr3_nt: TGCGCCAGCAGCCAAGATCAGACAGGGGATACCACAGATACGCAGTATTTT

clone_size: .
j_call: TRBJ2-5
cdr3_length: 14
v_call: TRBV20-1
d_call: .
cdr3_aa: CSATRPEAGETQYF
cdr3_nt: TGCAGTGCTACCCGTCCGGAAGCCGGGGAGACCCAGTACTTC

clone_size: .
j_call: TRBJ2-2
cdr3_length: 16
v_call: TRBV12-5
d_call: TRBD2
cdr3_aa: CASGRTSGGDTGELFF
cdr3_nt: TGTGCTAGTGGCAGGACTAGCGGGGGAGACACCGGGGAGCTGTTTTTT

clone_size: few
j_call: TRBJ2-7
cdr3_length: 15
v_call: TRBV18
d_call: .
cdr3_aa: CASSPPGTISYEQYF
cdr3_nt: TGTGCCAGCTCACCACCCGGGACAATATCGTACGAGCAGTACTTC

clone_size: .
j_call: TRBJ2-7
cdr3_length: 14
v_call: TRBV5-1
d_call: TRBD1
cdr3_aa: CASKGSGQGVQQYF
cdr3_nt: TGCGCCAGCAAAGGTTCGGGACAGGGGGTGCAGCAGTACTTC

clone_size: few
j_call: TRBJ1-3
cdr3_length: 15
v_call: TRBV25-1
d_call: .
cdr3_aa: CASSEYGPSGNTIYF
cdr3_nt: TGTGCCAGCAGTGAATATGGTCCCTCTGGAAACACCATATATTTT

clone_size: .
j_call: TRBJ2-3
cdr3_length: 15
v_call: TRBV6-4
d_call: TRBD1
cdr3_aa: CASSEQGAGTDTQYF
cdr3_nt: TGTGCCAGCAGTGAACAGGGGGCTGGCACAGATACGCAGTATTTT

clone_size: many
j_call: TRBJ2-3
cdr3_length: 16
v_call: TRBV4-1
d_call: .
cdr3_aa: CASSQEAGPSTDTQYF
cdr3_nt: TGCGCCAGCAGCCAAGAGGCAGGTCCTAGCACAGATACGCAGTATTTT

clone_size: .
j_call: TRBJ2-3
cdr3_length: 15
v_call: TRBV4-2
d_call: TRBD2
cdr3_aa: CASSQRGDDTDTQYF
cdr3_nt: TGTGCCAGCAGCCAGCGGGGGGATGACACAGATACGCAGTATTTT

clone_size: once
j_call: TRBJ1-2
cdr3_length: 13
v_call: TRBV12-3/TRBV12-4
d_call: .
cdr3_aa: CASSETGIPGYTF
cdr3_nt: TGTGCCAGCAGTGAAACAGGGATACCCGGCTACACATTC

clone_size: .
j_call: TRBJ2-5
cdr3_length: 13
v_call: TRBV2
d_call: TRBD1
cdr3_aa: CASGLSGGQTQYF
cdr3_nt: TGTGCCAGCGGACTCTCAGGGGGACAGACCCAGTACTTC

clone_size: .
j_call: TRBJ2-6
cdr3_length: 21
v_call: TRBV5-1
d_call: TRBD2
cdr3_aa: CASNEDSGTSLSYSGANVLTF
cdr3_nt: TGCGCCAGCAACGAAGACTCCGGGACTAGCTTATCGTACTCTGGGGCCAACGTCCTGACTTTC